These 2 T cell receptor beta chains originate from one sample sequenced in a study of blood T cell repertoires in COVID-19. Generated by immunoSEQ multiplex PCR, the TCRdb table keeps only in-frame clones and is missing some. The sample has approximately 280,000 clones, 75% to 95% seen once; the top ten hold roughly 7%. The sequenced sample was peripheral blood. These receptors came from a woman aged 30 to 39 with COVID-19, enrolled during active disease.

V and J are TRBV12-3 or TRBV12-4 and TRBJ1-2; D is perhaps TRBD1 (5 bases). The germline V and J ends were trimmed by 6 bases and 4 bases, with 12 bases remaining between them. The CDR3 loop spans 13 amino acids. The DNA of the CDR3 is TGTGCCAGCAGAACCGGGGGGTCCTATGGCTACACCTTC. This gives the protein CASRTGGSYGYTF.

In nucleotides, the CDR3 is TGTGCCAGCAGCAGGGACAGGTATAATGAAAAACTGTTTTTT. Translated, it gives CASSRDRYNEKLFF. The rearrangement links TRBV5-4 to TRBJ1-4, with 8 nucleotides matching TRBD1. The germline V gene has CDR1 SGHNT and CDR2 YYREEE (reference sequence). V trimming: 4 bases; J trimming: 4 bases; junction bases outside the gene matches: 3. The CDR3 loop spans 14 amino acids.